These T cell receptor beta chains were read from a single sample in a study of OX40 agonist ivuxolimab in advanced cancers. The table came from immunoSEQ multiplex PCR; TCRdb's copy has only in-frame clones and leaves some out. This table holds approximately 60,000 clones, 84% found once. This sample comprised CD4+ or CD8+ T cells sorted from blood, obtained in a trial of the OX40 agonist ivuxolimab. The receptors stem from an adult with an advanced solid tumor such as melanoma, head and neck, liver or kidney cancer. Both conserved end residues are part of each CDR3. The order of the fields is CDR3 DNA, CDR3 protein, clone size, V gene, D gene, J gene. A D gene is named only where the DNA matches it firmly. Rows may omit the clone size; those that give it use once, few, many or a size class.

cdr3_nt: TGTGCCAGCAGTGGAGGGGACAGGCTTAACTATGGCTACACCTTC
cdr3_aa: CASSGGDRLNYGYTF
clone_size: -
v_call: TRBV6-6
d_call: TRBD1
j_call: TRBJ1-2

cdr3_nt: TGTGCCAGCAGGCAACACCCAGGGTATAGCAATCAGCCCCAGCATTTT
cdr3_aa: CASRQHPGYSNQPQHF
clone_size: -
v_call: TRBV2
d_call: -
j_call: TRBJ1-5

cdr3_nt: TGCGCCAGCAGTAACCGGACTAGCGGGATCACCGGCCGGTATTTT
cdr3_aa: CASSNRTSGITGRYF
clone_size: once
v_call: TRBV10-1
d_call: TRBD2
j_call: TRBJ2-3

cdr3_nt: TGTGCCAGCAGCCTCGGGACCTATAGCAATCAGCCCCAGCATTTT
cdr3_aa: CASSLGTYSNQPQHF
clone_size: -
v_call: TRBV7-9
d_call: -
j_call: TRBJ1-5

cdr3_nt: TGTGCCAGTCGACAAACAGGGAGAACTAATGAAAAACTGTTTTTT
cdr3_aa: CASRQTGRTNEKLFF
clone_size: -
v_call: TRBV19
d_call: -
j_call: TRBJ1-4

cdr3_nt: TGTGCCAGCAGCTTAGACCGGTCTAGCGGGGGGGAGGGCAATGAGCAGTTCTTC
cdr3_aa: CASSLDRSSGGEGNEQFF
clone_size: -
v_call: TRBV11-2
d_call: TRBD2
j_call: TRBJ2-1

cdr3_nt: TGTGCCAGCAGTGCGCAGGGGGGCACTGAAGCTTTCTTT
cdr3_aa: CASSAQGGTEAFF
clone_size: -
v_call: TRBV6-1
d_call: TRBD1
j_call: TRBJ1-1

cdr3_nt: TGTGCCACCAGTCGGACAGGGGGCACCAATCAGCCCCAGCATTTT
cdr3_aa: CATSRTGGTNQPQHF
clone_size: -
v_call: TRBV15
d_call: TRBD1
j_call: TRBJ1-5

cdr3_nt: TGTGCCAGCAGCAGGAGGGGACAGGGTTCGGATGAGCAGTTCTTC
cdr3_aa: CASSRRGQGSDEQFF
clone_size: -
v_call: TRBV7-7
d_call: TRBD1
j_call: TRBJ2-1

cdr3_nt: TGTGCCAGCAGTGGATACTACGAGCAGTACTTC
cdr3_aa: CASSGYYEQYF
clone_size: -
v_call: TRBV2
d_call: -
j_call: TRBJ2-7

cdr3_nt: TGTGCCACACGGCGGGGCAGCCAGCCCCAGCATTTT
cdr3_aa: CATRRGSQPQHF
clone_size: few
v_call: TRBV19
d_call: -
j_call: TRBJ1-5

cdr3_nt: TGTGCCACCCGGACTAGCGGCACCTACAATGAGCAGTTCTTC
cdr3_aa: CATRTSGTYNEQFF
clone_size: few
v_call: TRBV27
d_call: TRBD2
j_call: TRBJ2-1

cdr3_nt: TGTGCCAGCAGAAGGGACAGGGTTACCTATGGCTACACCTTC
cdr3_aa: CASRRDRVTYGYTF
clone_size: -
v_call: TRBV5-8
d_call: TRBD1
j_call: TRBJ1-2

cdr3_nt: TGCGCCAGCAGCTCCTTGGGGGGCTCCGGGGAGCTGTTTTTT
cdr3_aa: CASSSLGGSGELFF
clone_size: -
v_call: TRBV5-1
d_call: -
j_call: TRBJ2-2

cdr3_nt: TGTGCCAGCAGTACCCAACTAGCGGGGGACCACGCGCAGTACTTC
cdr3_aa: CASSTQLAGDHAQYF
clone_size: -
v_call: TRBV6-5
d_call: TRBD2
j_call: TRBJ2-7

cdr3_nt: TGTGCCAGCAGCTCCGGGGTTGGCAATGAGCAGTTCTTC
cdr3_aa: CASSSGVGNEQFF
clone_size: -
v_call: TRBV7-7
d_call: -
j_call: TRBJ2-1

cdr3_nt: TGTGCCAGCCGCCCCCCCGGGACTAGAAAAATCGAGACCCAGTACTTC
cdr3_aa: CASRPPGTRKIETQYF
clone_size: -
v_call: TRBV7-6
d_call: TRBD2
j_call: TRBJ2-5

cdr3_nt: TGCGCCAGCAGCTTGGCCGACACCACAGATACGCAGTATTTT
cdr3_aa: CASSLADTTDTQYF
clone_size: -
v_call: TRBV5-1
d_call: -
j_call: TRBJ2-3

cdr3_nt: TGTGCTAGTGGTCCCGTCGGGGAGACCCAGTACTTC
cdr3_aa: CASGPVGETQYF
clone_size: -
v_call: TRBV12-5
d_call: -
j_call: TRBJ2-5

cdr3_nt: TGTGCCAGCGCACGAAATACCGGGACATTGAATGAGCAGTTCTTC
cdr3_aa: CASARNTGTLNEQFF
clone_size: -
v_call: TRBV7-2
d_call: -
j_call: TRBJ2-1

cdr3_nt: TGCGCCAGCAGCCAAATAAACAGGGTCACTGAAGCTTTCTTT
cdr3_aa: CASSQINRVTEAFF
clone_size: -
v_call: TRBV4-1
d_call: -
j_call: TRBJ1-1

cdr3_nt: TGTGCCAGCAGCTTGTTGACAGCCAACTATGGCTACACCTTC
cdr3_aa: CASSLLTANYGYTF
clone_size: -
v_call: TRBV5-6
d_call: -
j_call: TRBJ1-2

cdr3_nt: TGTGCCAGCAGCCTGGACTACGAGCAGTACTTC
cdr3_aa: CASSLDYEQYF
clone_size: once
v_call: TRBV7-8
d_call: -
j_call: TRBJ2-7

cdr3_nt: TGTGCCAGCAGCTTACGGCAGGGTGGCCATTCACCCCTCCACTTT
cdr3_aa: CASSLRQGGHSPLHF
clone_size: once
v_call: TRBV7-8
d_call: -
j_call: TRBJ1-6

cdr3_nt: TGTGCCAGCAGACCCGCAGGGGGCGCATCATATGGCTACACCTTC
cdr3_aa: CASRPAGGASYGYTF
clone_size: once
v_call: TRBV28
d_call: TRBD1
j_call: TRBJ1-2

cdr3_nt: TGTGCCAGCAGCTTAGCCCTTTCTCGGGCAGATACGCAGTATTTT
cdr3_aa: CASSLALSRADTQYF
clone_size: once
v_call: TRBV7-2
d_call: -
j_call: TRBJ2-3

cdr3_nt: TGCGCCAGCAGCCGGAGCACAGGGGGCCGTTTTGGCTACGAGCAGTACTTC
cdr3_aa: CASSRSTGGRFGYEQYF
clone_size: -
v_call: TRBV4-1
d_call: TRBD1
j_call: TRBJ2-7

cdr3_nt: TGTGCCAGTAGAGGGAGACTGAGGGAGACCCAGTACTTC
cdr3_aa: CASRGRLRETQYF
clone_size: few
v_call: TRBV19
d_call: -
j_call: TRBJ2-5

cdr3_nt: TGTGCCAGCAGCAGGTCCGGACAGTTTTCCTACGAGCAGTACTTC
cdr3_aa: CASSRSGQFSYEQYF
clone_size: -
v_call: TRBV5-6
d_call: -
j_call: TRBJ2-7

cdr3_nt: TGTGCCAGCAATTCCGGGACAGGCCTTGGTGGCTACACCTTC
cdr3_aa: CASNSGTGLGGYTF
clone_size: -
v_call: TRBV27
d_call: TRBD1
j_call: TRBJ1-2

cdr3_nt: TGTGCCAGCAGCATCGGGGGGGGCTCCTACAATGAGCAGTTCTTC
cdr3_aa: CASSIGGGSYNEQFF
clone_size: -
v_call: TRBV11-3
d_call: TRBD2
j_call: TRBJ2-1

cdr3_nt: TGCGCCAGCAGCTTGTCTCCTCGAGGAGATACGCAGTATTTT
cdr3_aa: CASSLSPRGDTQYF
clone_size: -
v_call: TRBV5-1
d_call: -
j_call: TRBJ2-3

cdr3_nt: TGTGCCACCGGCCCGGAGTCGCCCGGGGAGCTGTTTTTT
cdr3_aa: CATGPESPGELFF
clone_size: -
v_call: TRBV10-3
d_call: -
j_call: TRBJ2-2

cdr3_nt: TGTGCCAGCTCACCGAGACAGGGGGCTAGCAATCAGCCCCAGCATTTT
cdr3_aa: CASSPRQGASNQPQHF
clone_size: -
v_call: TRBV18
d_call: TRBD1
j_call: TRBJ1-5

cdr3_nt: TGTGCCAGCAGCTTGGGGACAGGGCCGGGGGAGACCCAGTACTTC
cdr3_aa: CASSLGTGPGETQYF
clone_size: -
v_call: TRBV5-5
d_call: TRBD1
j_call: TRBJ2-5

cdr3_nt: TGCGCCAGCAGCTTCCGGACAGATTCTTTCTATGGCTACACCTTC
cdr3_aa: CASSFRTDSFYGYTF
clone_size: -
v_call: TRBV5-1
d_call: -
j_call: TRBJ1-2

cdr3_nt: TGTGCCAGCATTCTAACACAGGGGGCTGGAGAAAAACTGTTTTTT
cdr3_aa: CASILTQGAGEKLFF
clone_size: -
v_call: TRBV6-1
d_call: TRBD1
j_call: TRBJ1-4

cdr3_nt: TGTGCCAGCAGCCCGACACCATCCGGCACGCAGTATTTT
cdr3_aa: CASSPTPSGTQYF
clone_size: -
v_call: TRBV11-3
d_call: -
j_call: TRBJ2-3

cdr3_nt: TGCGCCAGCAGCTTGGCTGGGTCGTCCGGGGAGCTGTTTTTT
cdr3_aa: CASSLAGSSGELFF
clone_size: -
v_call: TRBV5-1
d_call: -
j_call: TRBJ2-2

cdr3_nt: TGTGCTAGTGGTTTGGTTCGGGCTTTCTTT
cdr3_aa: CASGLVRAFF
clone_size: -
v_call: TRBV12-5
d_call: -
j_call: TRBJ1-1

cdr3_nt: TGTGCCAGCAGCGCGGAGGGGGACTCCTACAATGAGCAGTTCTTC
cdr3_aa: CASSAEGDSYNEQFF
clone_size: -
v_call: TRBV9
d_call: -
j_call: TRBJ2-1

cdr3_nt: TGTGCCAGTAGCCTAAGGACAGGGCTAGAAAAACTGTTTTTT
cdr3_aa: CASSLRTGLEKLFF
clone_size: -
v_call: TRBV19
d_call: TRBD1
j_call: TRBJ1-4

cdr3_nt: TGTGCCAGTTCTGACAGGGACCAGCCCCAGCATTTT
cdr3_aa: CASSDRDQPQHF
clone_size: few
v_call: TRBV19
d_call: TRBD1
j_call: TRBJ1-5

cdr3_nt: TGTGCCAGCAGCGCACAGGGGAGCAATCAGCCCCAGCATTTT
cdr3_aa: CASSAQGSNQPQHF
clone_size: -
v_call: TRBV9
d_call: TRBD1
j_call: TRBJ1-5

cdr3_nt: TGTGCCAGCAGTGTGGCAGGAATCAACACTGAAGCTTTCTTT
cdr3_aa: CASSVAGINTEAFF
clone_size: -
v_call: TRBV6-1
d_call: -
j_call: TRBJ1-1

cdr3_nt: TGTGCCAGCAAGGGCAGGGGAGGTTCTGAAGCTTTCTTT
cdr3_aa: CASKGRGGSEAFF
clone_size: -
v_call: TRBV21-1
d_call: -
j_call: TRBJ1-1

cdr3_nt: TGTGCCAGCAGCCCGGGGGGCCCCCCGGGACTAGCGGGAGGGCTCAATGAGCAGTTCTTC
cdr3_aa: CASSPGGPPGLAGGLNEQFF
clone_size: -
v_call: TRBV5-4
d_call: TRBD2
j_call: TRBJ2-1

cdr3_nt: TGTGCCAGCAGCCTGGACAGGTCCTCTGGAAACACCATATATTTT
cdr3_aa: CASSLDRSSGNTIYF
clone_size: few
v_call: TRBV7-2
d_call: TRBD1
j_call: TRBJ1-3

cdr3_nt: TGTGCCAGTAGGGGGACCGCGGCGGGAGGTCCCCAGCATTTT
cdr3_aa: CASRGTAAGGPQHF
clone_size: -
v_call: TRBV19
d_call: -
j_call: TRBJ1-5

cdr3_nt: TGTGCCAGCAGTTACGCGGGACAGGGCCGAAACTATGGCTACACCTTC
cdr3_aa: CASSYAGQGRNYGYTF
clone_size: -
v_call: TRBV28
d_call: TRBD1
j_call: TRBJ1-2

cdr3_nt: TGTGCCAGCAGCAGAGTCACTAGTCCCAATGAGCAGTTCTTC
cdr3_aa: CASSRVTSPNEQFF
clone_size: -
v_call: TRBV11-2
d_call: -
j_call: TRBJ2-1

cdr3_nt: TGTGCCAGCAGCTGGGACATTAACACTGAAGCTTTCTTT
cdr3_aa: CASSWDINTEAFF
clone_size: -
v_call: TRBV5-4
d_call: -
j_call: TRBJ1-1

cdr3_nt: TGTGCCAGCAGCTTAGGATCAGGGGGAAACAATGAGCAGTTCTTC
cdr3_aa: CASSLGSGGNNEQFF
clone_size: -
v_call: TRBV11-3
d_call: TRBD1
j_call: TRBJ2-1

cdr3_nt: TGTGCCAGCAGCTTAGCTTCGGGTGGGGACAATGAGCAGTTCTTC
cdr3_aa: CASSLASGGDNEQFF
clone_size: -
v_call: TRBV7-7
d_call: -
j_call: TRBJ2-1